This TCR beta chain was found in a study of blood T cell repertoires in COVID-19. Study-wide background: Nucleic acid was either cDNA or gDNA, and it came from T cells, B-cell-depleted T cells, or PBMCs.

Authors' analysis steps: Reference gene primers were amplified, and this amplification served to estimate nucleated cell counts. The repertoire was sequenced with immunoSEQ multiplex PCR; TCRdb's copy has only in-frame clones and lacks some. V and J calls plus clone size are reproduced from that table; the DNA served to infer D and trimming. This sample has roughly 200,000 clones, with around 85% found just once. This CDR3 has 15 residues. Germline V gives CDR1 LNHDA, CDR2 SQIVND (reference sequence). V lost 5 bases and J lost 4, with 14 bases in between. This TCR was recovered from an older woman with acute or convalescent COVID-19. Sequenced: peripheral blood. The V call is TRBV19, the J call TRBJ2-2, with a tentative D call TRBD1 (5 bases). This CDR3 is CASSEGHGRTGELFF. CDR3 DNA: TGTGCCAGTAGTGAAGGACATGGCCGCACCGGGGAGCTGTTTTTT.